Below are 12 T cell receptor beta chains sequenced from a single sample in a study of neurological immune-mediated disorders. TCRdb passed the 5' RACE reads through MiXCR, listing each CDR3 protein once. The top ten clones hold about 1.2% of a sample with 110,000 or so distinct CDR3 sequences, about 3.4% of them seen once. The sample consisted of PBMCs. The receptors were gathered from a woman aged 30 to 39 with multiple sclerosis.

This clonotype was recorded many times. The chain recombines TRBV10-2 with TRBJ1-5; D may be TRBD1 (5 bases). The CDR3 has 15 residues. V dropped 3 bases and J dropped 1 base, with 10 bases sitting between them. From germline, CDR1 is WSHSY and CDR2 SAAADI. This CDR3 reads CASSEQAGSNQPQHF. Written as DNA, the CDR3 is TGCGCCAGCAGTGAACAGGCAGGGAGCAATCAGCCCCAGCATTTT.

This clonotype was counted at least ten times. CDR3 amino acids: CASSLDGGKQPQHF. Here the CDR3 DNA reads TGTGCCAGCAGCTTAGACGGGGGTAAACAGCCCCAGCATTTT. This sequence joins TRBV7-8 and TRBJ1-5, with D tentatively TRBD1 (5 bases). Germline V CDR1 and CDR2: SGHVS, FQNEAQ. Trimming left V 1 base short and J 7 bases short, with 11 bases between. The CDR3 is made up of 14 amino acids. Drawing the rest from reference TRBV7-8 and TRBJ1-5, the complete variable domain is GAGVSQSPRYKVAKRGQDVALRCDPISGHVSLFWYQQALGQGPEFLTYFQNEAQLDKSGLPSDRFFAERPEGSVSTLKIQRTQQEDSAVYLCASSLDGGKQPQHFGDGTRLSIL.

This clonotype has at least ten counts. The chain carries TRBV6-2 or TRBV6-3 and TRBJ2-7, with 9 positions matching TRBD1. The CDR3 is made up of 15 amino acids. Germline V gene lookup returns CDR1 MNHEY and CDR2 SVGEGT. The V gene end was trimmed by 2 bases and the J gene end by 2 bases; junction bases not matched to a gene: 4. The CDR3 is CASSYPGTGPYEQYF. For the CDR3, the DNA is TGTGCCAGCAGTTACCCCGGGACAGGGCCCTACGAGCAGTACTTC.

This clonotype was recorded at least ten times. The gene calls are TRBV5-1 and TRBJ2-7; a weak D match, TRBD1 (6 bases). Germline V gene lookup returns CDR1 SGHRS and CDR2 YFSETQ. The V end lost 2 bases, the J end lost 5 bases, and 14 bases lay between the germline ends. The CDR3 has 14 residues. CDR3 residues: CASSFLGAGDEQYF. The CDR3 coding sequence is TGCGCCAGCAGCTTCTTGGGGGCGGGCGACGAGCAGTACTTC.

The rearrangement joins TRBV4-3 to TRBJ1-2, with TRBD1 identical over 8 bases. Germline V gives CDR1 LGHNA, CDR2 YSLEER. The CDR3 loop spans 16 amino acids. V trimming: 0 bases; J trimming: 4 bases; junction bases outside the gene matches: 7. The CDR3 nucleotides are TGCGCCAGCAGCCAAGATGAGGGCAGGGGGCTCTATGGCTACACCTTC. Its translation is CASSQDEGRGLYGYTF.

This clonotype was found many times. V gene TRBV5-1 combines with J gene TRBJ2-6; tentatively, D is TRBD2 (6 bases). Trimming removed 3 bases from V and 2 bases from J, with 9 bases in between. Germline values: CDR1 SGHRS, CDR2 YFSETQ. The CDR3 extends over 15 amino acids. In DNA, the CDR3 is TGCGCCAGCAGCTCGGGACTGCCTGGGGCCAACGTCCTGACTTTC. This translates into CASSSGLPGANVLTF.

This clonotype has ten or more counts. V and J are TRBV5-1 and TRBJ1-5; D not resolved. Trimming cost V 0 bases and J 0 bases, with 7 bases left between them. The CDR3 runs 15 residues. Germline V lookup: CDR1 SGHRS, CDR2 YFSETQ. The CDR3 reads CASSLAAGSNQPQHF. DNA of the CDR3: TGCGCCAGCAGCTTGGCGGCAGGTAGCAATCAGCCCCAGCATTTT.

This clonotype occurred many times. The chain combines TRBV7-2 with TRBJ2-1; 9 positions agree with TRBD1. Trimming removed 5 bases from V and 6 bases from J; junction bases left unmatched: 8. This CDR3 has 15 amino acids. Per germline, CDR1 SGHTA and CDR2 FQGNSA. In DNA form, the CDR3 reads TGTGCCAGCAGCCAGCGCGGACAGGGGATCAATGAGCAGTTCTTC. Its translation is CASSQRGQGINEQFF.

This clonotype was counted ten times or more. V gene TRBV7-6 combines with J gene TRBJ1-4; TRBD1 agrees at 8 bases. The CDR3 loop spans 15 amino acids. V shed 2 bases and J 6 bases; nucleotides not matched to a gene: 5. The germline CDR1 and CDR2 sequences are SGHVS and FNYEAQ. The CDR3 protein is CASSLNSDRDEKLFF. In DNA, the CDR3 is TGTGCCAGCAGCTTAAACTCGGACAGGGATGAAAAACTGTTTTTT.

This clonotype was observed a few times. This chain links TRBV20-1 with TRBJ1-6; a possible D gene is TRBD1 (5 bases). The CDR3 totals 14 residues. V was cut by 5 bases and J by 6 bases, with 14 bases left in between. Germline lookup yields CDR1 DFQATT and CDR2 SNEGSKA (reference sequence). The CDR3 sequence is CSAPSGGGNSPLHF. As DNA, the CDR3 is TGCAGTGCTCCGTCGGGGGGAGGTAATTCACCCCTCCACTTT.

This clonotype has ten or more counts. This chain uses TRBV12-3 or TRBV12-4 with TRBJ1-2; no reliable D call. This CDR3 spans 15 amino acids. The V gene lost 5 bases and the J gene lost 3 bases, with 16 bases spanning the gap. In DNA, the CDR3 is TGTGCCAGCAGTCTCTTTTTGAGGGATTACTATGGCTACACCTTC. Protein product: CASSLFLRDYYGYTF.

This clonotype was recorded many times. The CDR3 loop reads CASSQTGTPRTEAFF. The CDR3 DNA follows: TGTGCCAGCAGCCAGACCGGGACACCTAGGACTGAAGCTTTCTTT. The chain recombines TRBV28 with TRBJ1-1, with D perhaps matching TRBD1 (6 bases). V lost 6 bases, J lost 5 bases, and 19 bases lay in between. The germline CDR1 and CDR2 sequences are MDHEN and SYDVKM. This CDR3 has 15 residues.